What follows describes a single T cell receptor (beta chain). Its antigen is currently not known. No base quality information exists; no much larger clone differs at one position. These data originate in a study of blood T cell repertoires in COVID-19 (TCRdb year 2020). Turning to the overall study: Collaborator samples came from the United States, Italy and Spain and covered acute and convalescent phases of COVID-19. The prospective study material was composed of cDNA or gDNA derived from T cells, B-cell-depleted T cells, or PBMCs. Deeply sampled blood TCRbeta repertoires from subjects exposed to, actively infected with, or recovered from COVID-19 were included in the dataset. The repertoires were released in a freely available public database meant as a resource for research on the immune response to SARS-CoV-2. Samples were obtained from the ongoing ImmuneRACE study (first 160 participants) and from about 1,300 subjects provided by 6 global collaborators. Nearly every sample came with metadata listing a de-identified subject ID, COVID-19 status, age in years and sex. Where HLA class I and class II types were available, the types were taken from metadata supplied by the sample provider, not from assay-based typing.

Here is what the overall study found, with its caveats: How much clinical and demographic metadata was included differed by source and by participant, and the metadata was provided uncurated.

TCRbeta CDR3 regions were amplified from genomic DNA using the immunoSEQ Assay, a bias-controlled multiplex PCR. On the authors' methods: The number of nucleated cells in each sample was estimated from the amplification of reference gene primers within the assay. To quantify the absolute abundance of each unique TCRbeta CDR3 rearrangement, sequence reads were collapsed and filtered. Productive Simpson clonality was computed per sample as the square root of Simpson's diversity index over productive rearrangements. TCRdb mirrors the immuneACCESS table, restricted to in-frame sequences. Some clones are absent from its copies; in checked studies, under half trace to an unresolved V gene, and the reason for the others is unknown. D and trimming were read from the DNA, whereas the V and J calls and clone size are those reported in that table. Within this sample are about 200,000 clones, with approximately 81% of them counted one time only. Clones ranked in the top ten supply over 15% of the sample.

Participants in the prospective study were enrolled through a virtual design, were aged about 18 to 100 years, and lived in 24 United States geographic areas. To assign participants to cohorts, the prospective study relied on clinical history that participants themselves reported in a screening survey and a study questionnaire. Recovered participants in ImmuneRACE Cohort 3 were defined as having two consecutive negative NP/OP PCR tests, clearance from a healthcare professional, or resolution of symptoms. In the prospective study, mobile phlebotomists collected whole blood, serum and a nasopharyngeal or oropharyngeal swab from each participant. Participants in the prospective study had the option to provide additional blood draws and questionnaires over an approximately two-month period. Before DNA extraction, blood samples from the prospective study were shipped at room temperature or frozen. Sequenced material: PBMCs or T cells enriched from blood (not recorded which). The clonotype originates from a man aged 35 to 55 who had recovered from COVID-19.

The CDR3 loop reads CASSLGRYEQYF. The nucleotide sequence reads TGTGCCAGCAGTTTAGGCCGCTACGAGCAGTACTTC. In this chain, TRBV28 is recombined with TRBJ2-7; the D gene is unclear. The junction carries 5 bases between V and J, which are trimmed by 2 bases and 3 bases respectively. Sequences MDHEN (CDR1) and SYDVKM (CDR2) are obtained from the germline V gene. The CDR3 runs 12 amino acids, cysteine and phenylalanine included. CDR3 DNA only is kept here, 36 bases in frame from base 1.